These 16 T cell receptor beta chains were all obtained from the same sample, sequenced in a study of immune characterization of retroperitoneal liposarcoma. Using its own MiXCR run on the PCR reads, TCRdb lists one record per CDR3 protein. This table holds about 7,600 distinct CDR3 sequences, about 40% found once. Sequencing was done on a sample of tumor tissue. All receptors derive from a male donor with retroperitoneal liposarcoma.

The chain joins TRBV11-2 to TRBJ2-3; TRBD1 aligns across 7 bases. Near its end, the DNA agrees better with TRBJ2-7, so the J call may be wrong. In germline, CDR1 is SGHAT, CDR2 FQNNGV. This CDR3 has 12 amino acids. For the CDR3, the DNA is TGTGCCAGCAGCCAGGGACAGTTGGAGCAGTACTTC. The encoded protein is CASSQGQLEQYF.

This clonotype was detected only a few times. The J gene is TRBJ2-7, the V gene TRBV7-2; TRBD2 matches at 7 bases. V trimming: 3 bases; J trimming: 2 bases; junction bases outside the gene matches: 7. Germline V gene data show CDR1 as SGHTA and CDR2 as FQGNSA. This CDR3 region has 15 residues. For the CDR3, the DNA is TGTGCCAGCAGCTTTACGGGAGGAACCCCCTACGAGCAGTACTTC. This gives the protein CASSFTGGTPYEQYF.

This clonotype was counted a few times. The chain is built from TRBV6-1 and TRBJ2-5; D remains unclear. Matching the DNA end better, TRBJ2-1 makes the J call doubtful. The germline gives CDR1 MNHNS, CDR2 SASEGT. The CDR3 covers 13 residues. The CDR3 spells CASFAPAGSEQFF. CDR3 DNA: TGTGCCAGCTTCGCACCCGCCGGCAGTGAGCAGTTCTTC.

The chain uses TRBV7-6 and TRBJ1-6; 9 nucleotides match TRBD1. Germline lookup yields CDR1 SGHVS and CDR2 FNYEAQ. Trimming at V came to 5 bases and at J to 10 bases, leaving 6 bases not matched to a gene. The length of the CDR3 is 14 residues. The CDR3 DNA sequence: TGTGCCAGCAGCGGTGGACAGGGGAGGTCACCCCTCCACTTT. Its translation is CASSGGQGRSPLHF.

This clonotype was observed a handful of times. The chain has TRBV6-1 and TRBJ2-6, with TRBD1 as a possible D gene (5 bases). Between the trimmed V and J ends, which lost 6 bases and 0 bases, there was a span of 15 bases. The germline gives CDR1 MNHNS, CDR2 SASEGT. The CDR3 loop spans 17 amino acids. The CDR3 bases are TGTGCCAGCAGCAGTCCCTCACAGGACTCTGGGGCCAACGTCCTGACTTTC. Amino acid sequence: CASSSPSQDSGANVLTF.

This chain links TRBV28 with TRBJ2-4; tentatively, D is TRBD1 (6 bases). The tail of the sequence fits TRBJ2-7 better, so the J call may be wrong. Germline V gene data show CDR1 as MDHEN and CDR2 as SYDVKM. The CDR3 runs 13 residues. This chain's CDR3 is CATISGHRYEQYF. The CDR3 DNA follows: TGTGCCACCATATCGGGACATAGGTACGAGCAGTACTTC.

This chain uses TRBV10-2 with TRBJ2-2, with TRBD2 matching over 11 bases. J lost 0 bases, V lost 8 bases, and 5 bases had no gene match. The CDR3 is made up of 16 amino acids. CDR1 WSHSY and CDR2 SAAADI come from the germline V gene. The CDR3 spells CASSATSGANTGELFF. The CDR3, as DNA: TGCGCCAGCTCCGCGACTAGCGGGGCGAACACCGGGGAGCTGTTTTTT.

V gene TRBV6-6 combines with J gene TRBJ2-3; 9 bases map to TRBD2. The germline V gene has CDR1 MNHNY and CDR2 SVGAGI (reference sequence). The CDR3 covers 15 residues. The V and J ends lost 0 bases and 4 bases, in that order; junction bases with no gene match: 2. The DNA for the CDR3 is TGTGCCAGCAGTTACTCTGCGGGAGGGGCAGATACGCAGTATTTT. This encodes CASSYSAGGADTQYF.

V usage is TRBV27 and J usage is TRBJ2-1, with D possibly being TRBD2 (6 bases). The J call is in doubt because the DNA end fits TRBJ2-7 better. This CDR3 has 16 residues. Germline loops: CDR1 MNHEY, CDR2 SMNVEV (reference sequence). Written as DNA, the CDR3 is TGTGCCAGCAGTTTAGCCCCACGGGACTCCTTTGGGGAGCAGTACTTC. Its translation is CASSLAPRDSFGEQYF.

This sequence joins TRBV27 and TRBJ2-5; D tentatively reads TRBD1 or TRBD2 (7 bases each). Matching the DNA end better, TRBJ2-7 makes the J call doubtful. The CDR3 totals 14 residues. Germline V CDR1 and CDR2: MNHEY, SMNVEV (reference sequence). The DNA of the CDR3 is TGTGCCAGCAGTTTCAGGGGGAGGGCCTACGAGCAGTACTTC. This sequence encodes CASSFRGRAYEQYF.

The V call is TRBV7-2, the J call TRBJ1-1; D is unresolved. Germline V CDR1 and CDR2: SGHTA, FQGNSA. This CDR3 has 13 residues. The V end lost 3 bases, the J end lost 1 base, and 6 bases lay between the germline ends. For the CDR3, the DNA is TGTGCCAGCAGCTTTACGGAGAACACTGAAGCTTTCTTT. Translated, it gives CASSFTENTEAFF.

The chain couples TRBV6-5 to TRBJ2-2, with D unresolved. Trimming shortened V by 0 bases and J by 2 bases, and 7 bases separated the two germline ends. The CDR3 has 15 amino acids. Per the germline V gene, CDR1 is MNHEY and CDR2 is SVGAGI. This chain's CDR3 is CASSYSTTNTGELFF. The CDR3 coding sequence is TGTGCCAGCAGTTACTCGACAACTAACACCGGGGAGCTGTTTTTT.

This chain uses TRBV10-1 with TRBJ2-1; D remains ambiguous. Trimming left V 2 bases short and J 10 bases short, with 12 bases between. Germline CDR1 reads WNHNN; CDR2 reads SYGVQD (reference sequence). CDR3 length: 13 amino acids. The CDR3 nucleotides are TGCGCCAGCAGTGAGGAAGCCCTGAAGGAGCAGTTCTTC. As protein: CASSEEALKEQFF.

The chain couples TRBV6-1 to TRBJ2-1, with D unclear. Deletions cut 6 bases from V and 5 bases from J, with 5 bases between. CDR3 size: 11 residues. CDR1 is MNHNS and CDR2 is SASEGT in the germline V gene. The CDR3 nucleotides read TGTGCCAGCAGGGACGACAATGAGCAGTTCTTC. Protein sequence: CASRDDNEQFF.

The table lists this clonotype with a few counts. This chain links TRBV7-2 with TRBJ2-1; 9 bases fit TRBD2. Germline-derived CDR1 and CDR2 are SGHTA and FQGNSA. After removal of 5 bases from V and 10 bases from J, the junction contained 9 bases not matched to a gene. The CDR3 is made up of 14 amino acids. The CDR3, as DNA: TGTGCCAGCAGCCGCGGGGGGGCCCTCTGGGAGCAGTTCTTC. Its protein is CASSRGGALWEQFF.

This clonotype was counted a few times. This chain joins TRBV11-2 and TRBJ2-4; either TRBD1 or TRBD2 may fit D (6 bases each). CDR3 size: 15 residues. The germline V gene encodes CDR1 SGHAT and CDR2 FQNNGV. V gave up 5 bases and J gave up 1 base, with 12 bases separating them. CDR3 residues: CASSRQAGAKNIQYF. The CDR3 nucleotides read TGTGCCAGCAGCCGACAGGCGGGGGCCAAAAACATTCAGTACTTC. Full variable domain (remainder filled in from reference TRBV11-2 and TRBJ2-4): EAGVAQSPRYKIIEKRQSVAFWCNPISGHATLYWYQQILGQGPKLLIQFQNNGVVDDSQLPKDRFSAERLKGVDSTLKIQPAKLEDSAVYLCASSRQAGAKNIQYFGAGTRLSVL.